Listed below are T cell receptor beta chains from one sample, sequenced in a study of blood T cell repertoires in COVID-19. TCRdb's table, derived via immunoSEQ multiplex PCR, lists solely in-frame clones and lacks some. This table holds approximately 130,000 clones, 75% to 90% found once. Sequencing used peripheral blood. Source of these receptors: a woman aged 50 to 60 who had recovered from COVID-19. Each CDR3 is given with its conserved first and last residue. Each record gives: CDR3 protein, V gene.

cdr3_aa: CASSLPQPDRGGTEAFF
v_call: TRBV5-7

cdr3_aa: CASSFGLAGMGETQYF
v_call: TRBV5-1

cdr3_aa: CASREGQGSGLAKNIQYF
v_call: TRBV2

cdr3_aa: CASSRTGMYQETQYF
v_call: TRBV2

cdr3_aa: CASSLYREAFF
v_call: TRBV5-6

cdr3_aa: CASSHRQDYSYGYTF
v_call: TRBV7-2

cdr3_aa: CASSLGGSGGTDTQYF
v_call: TRBV5-1

cdr3_aa: CASSFGETQYF
v_call: TRBV5-6

cdr3_aa: CASSPRTASVDGYTF
v_call: TRBV14

cdr3_aa: CASSFGSAGISEKLFF
v_call: TRBV7-9

cdr3_aa: CASSKGLGGFFNSPLHF
v_call: TRBV27

cdr3_aa: CASSLTAVLNYGYTF
v_call: TRBV7-2

cdr3_aa: CASSSRGRLQFF
v_call: TRBV11-2

cdr3_aa: CASSRRGGTDTQYF
v_call: TRBV28

cdr3_aa: CSASLQGRGFVGTQYF
v_call: TRBV20-1

cdr3_aa: CAWTQGSGNEQFF
v_call: TRBV30

cdr3_aa: CASSLAGASGELFF
v_call: TRBV7-9

cdr3_aa: CASSPRQHEWGQPQHF
v_call: TRBV5-5

cdr3_aa: CASSLQGKANYGYTF
v_call: TRBV7-9

cdr3_aa: CASSFSTGVGEQYF
v_call: TRBV27

cdr3_aa: CASSQGQTGNTIYF
v_call: TRBV4-1

cdr3_aa: CASSFWGPGETQYF
v_call: TRBV7-2

cdr3_aa: CASRPRADSNQPQHF
v_call: TRBV6-5

cdr3_aa: CASSLGLAGENNEQFF
v_call: TRBV11-1

cdr3_aa: CASSGLGGAAGELFF
v_call: TRBV9

cdr3_aa: CATSDFPRSYGYTF
v_call: TRBV24-1

cdr3_aa: CASSYEPKGAYGYTF
v_call: TRBV6-6

cdr3_aa: CATSRDSTSGNNEQFF
v_call: TRBV15

cdr3_aa: CASSSLTVQETQYF
v_call: TRBV6-5

cdr3_aa: CSVTKQGNYGYTF
v_call: TRBV29-1

cdr3_aa: CASSQLARGSGLVATNEKLFF
v_call: TRBV4-1

cdr3_aa: CASSLARSSSYEQYF
v_call: TRBV7-2

cdr3_aa: CASSPAGLMGYGYTF
v_call: TRBV5-6

cdr3_aa: CASSLRQEIVNTGELFF
v_call: TRBV4-1

cdr3_aa: CASLAGGPKYNEQFF
v_call: TRBV19